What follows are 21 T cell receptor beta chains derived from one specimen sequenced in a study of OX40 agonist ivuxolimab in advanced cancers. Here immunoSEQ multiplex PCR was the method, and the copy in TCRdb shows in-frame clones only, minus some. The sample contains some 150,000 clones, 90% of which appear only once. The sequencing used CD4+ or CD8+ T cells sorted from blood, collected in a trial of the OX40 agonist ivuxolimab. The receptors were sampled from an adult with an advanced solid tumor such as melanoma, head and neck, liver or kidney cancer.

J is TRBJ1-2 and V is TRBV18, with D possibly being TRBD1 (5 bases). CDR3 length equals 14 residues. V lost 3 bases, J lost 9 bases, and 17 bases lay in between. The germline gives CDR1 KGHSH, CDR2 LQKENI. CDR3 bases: TGTGCCAGCTCACCCGGGCCCCAAGGGGAGCGCTACACCTTC. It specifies CASSPGPQGERYTF. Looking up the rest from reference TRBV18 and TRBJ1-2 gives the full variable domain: NAGVMQNPRHLVRRRGQEARLRCSPMKGHSHVYWYRQLPEEGLKFMVYLQKENIIDESGMPKERFSAEFPKEGPSILRIQQVVRGDSAAYFCASSPGPQGERYTFGSGTRLTVV.

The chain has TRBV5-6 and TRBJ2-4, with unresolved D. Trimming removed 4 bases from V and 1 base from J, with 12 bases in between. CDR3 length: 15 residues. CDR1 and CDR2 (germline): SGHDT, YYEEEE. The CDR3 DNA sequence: TGTGCCAGCAGCGCAGGCAGTGCGGCCAAAAACATTCAGTACTTC. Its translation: CASSAGSAAKNIQYF.

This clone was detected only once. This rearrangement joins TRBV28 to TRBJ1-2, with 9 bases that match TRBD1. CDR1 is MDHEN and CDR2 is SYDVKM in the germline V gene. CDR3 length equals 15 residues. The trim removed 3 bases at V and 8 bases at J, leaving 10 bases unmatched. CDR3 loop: CASSLVLQGAWGYTF. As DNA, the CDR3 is TGTGCCAGCAGTTTGGTATTACAGGGGGCATGGGGCTACACCTTC.

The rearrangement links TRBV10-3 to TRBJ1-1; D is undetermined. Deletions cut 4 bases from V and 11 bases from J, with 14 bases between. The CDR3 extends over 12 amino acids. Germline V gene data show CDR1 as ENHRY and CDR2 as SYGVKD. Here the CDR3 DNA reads TGTGCCATCAGTGGCCCCGGGAAGACGGCTTTCTTT. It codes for CAISGPGKTAFF.

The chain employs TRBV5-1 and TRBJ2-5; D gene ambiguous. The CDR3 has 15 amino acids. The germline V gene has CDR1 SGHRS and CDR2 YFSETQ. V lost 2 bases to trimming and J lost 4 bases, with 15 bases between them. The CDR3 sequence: CASSLMTTKGETQYF. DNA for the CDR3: TGCGCCAGCAGCTTAATGACGACCAAAGGAGAGACCCAGTACTTC.

CDR3: CSLRRGQAYNEQFF. CDR3 coding DNA: TGCAGCCTAAGGAGGGGGCAGGCATACAATGAGCAGTTCTTC. The V call is TRBV29-1, the J call TRBJ2-1, with a tentative D call TRBD1 (7 bases). The CDR3 covers 14 residues. Germline V gene lookup returns CDR1 SQVTM and CDR2 ANQGSEA. The V end was cut by 8 bases, the J end by 4 bases, with 18 bases between.

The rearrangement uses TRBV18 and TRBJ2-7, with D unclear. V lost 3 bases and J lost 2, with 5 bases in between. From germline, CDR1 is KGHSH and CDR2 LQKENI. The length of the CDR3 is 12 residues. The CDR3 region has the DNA TGTGCCAGCTCACCGAGAGCCTACGAGCAGTACTTC. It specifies CASSPRAYEQYF.

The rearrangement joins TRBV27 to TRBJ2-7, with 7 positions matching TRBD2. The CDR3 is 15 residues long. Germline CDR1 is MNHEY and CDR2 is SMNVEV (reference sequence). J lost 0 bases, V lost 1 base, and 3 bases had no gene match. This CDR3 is CASSLWRGISYEQYF. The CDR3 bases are TGTGCCAGCAGTTTATGGCGGGGGATCTCCTACGAGCAGTACTTC.

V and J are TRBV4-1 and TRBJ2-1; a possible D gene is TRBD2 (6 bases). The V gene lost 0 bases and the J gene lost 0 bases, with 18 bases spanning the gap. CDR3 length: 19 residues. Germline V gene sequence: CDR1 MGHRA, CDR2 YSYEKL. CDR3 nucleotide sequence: TGCGCCAGCAGCCAAGAGTTAGCGGCGCCCATTAGCTCCTACAATGAGCAGTTCTTC. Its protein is CASSQELAAPISSYNEQFF.

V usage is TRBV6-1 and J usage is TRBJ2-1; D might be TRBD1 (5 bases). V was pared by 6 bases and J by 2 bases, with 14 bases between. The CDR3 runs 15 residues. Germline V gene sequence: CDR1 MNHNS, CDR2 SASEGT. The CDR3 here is CASRGQGRTYNEQFF. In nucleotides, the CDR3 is TGTGCCAGCAGAGGGCAGGGTCGGACCTACAATGAGCAGTTCTTC.

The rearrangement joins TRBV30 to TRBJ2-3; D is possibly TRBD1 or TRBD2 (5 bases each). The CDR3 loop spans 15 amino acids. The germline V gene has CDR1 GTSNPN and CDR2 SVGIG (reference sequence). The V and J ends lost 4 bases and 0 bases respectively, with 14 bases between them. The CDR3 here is CAWNGAVSSTDTQYF. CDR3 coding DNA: TGTGCCTGGAACGGGGCCGTGTCAAGCACAGATACGCAGTATTTT.

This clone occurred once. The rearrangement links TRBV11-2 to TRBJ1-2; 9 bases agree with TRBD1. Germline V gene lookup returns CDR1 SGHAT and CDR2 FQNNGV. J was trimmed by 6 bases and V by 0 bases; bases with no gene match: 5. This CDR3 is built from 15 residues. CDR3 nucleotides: TGTGCCAGCAGCTTAGAGGGGGGACAGGGAAATGGCTACACCTTC. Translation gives CASSLEGGQGNGYTF.

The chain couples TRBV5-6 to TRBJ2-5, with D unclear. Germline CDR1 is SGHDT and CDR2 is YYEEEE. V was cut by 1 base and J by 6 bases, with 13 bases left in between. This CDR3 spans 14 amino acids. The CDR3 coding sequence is TGTGCCAGCAGCTTGAAGGAGATCTCTCAGACCCAGTACTTC. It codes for CASSLKEISQTQYF.

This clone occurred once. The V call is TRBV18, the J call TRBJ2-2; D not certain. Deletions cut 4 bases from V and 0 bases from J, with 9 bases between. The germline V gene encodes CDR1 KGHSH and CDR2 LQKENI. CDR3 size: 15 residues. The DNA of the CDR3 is TGTGCCAGCTCACGACCCGAGCCGAACACCGGGGAGCTGTTTTTT. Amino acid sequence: CASSRPEPNTGELFF.

The CDR3 region has the DNA TGTGCCAGCACGCCAGGGGGCAAAAACATTCAGTACTTC. Its protein is CASTPGGKNIQYF. V gene TRBV6-1 combines with J gene TRBJ2-4; 7 bases match TRBD1. This CDR3 has 13 amino acids. V trimming: 7 bases; J trimming: 3 bases; junction bases outside the gene matches: 3. Germline V lookup: CDR1 MNHNS, CDR2 SASEGT.

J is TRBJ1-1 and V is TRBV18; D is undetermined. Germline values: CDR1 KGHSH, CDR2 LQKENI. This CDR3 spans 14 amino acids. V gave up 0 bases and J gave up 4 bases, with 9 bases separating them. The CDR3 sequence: CASSPPHRSTEAFF. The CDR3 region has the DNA TGTGCCAGCTCACCACCTCATCGATCCACTGAAGCTTTCTTT.

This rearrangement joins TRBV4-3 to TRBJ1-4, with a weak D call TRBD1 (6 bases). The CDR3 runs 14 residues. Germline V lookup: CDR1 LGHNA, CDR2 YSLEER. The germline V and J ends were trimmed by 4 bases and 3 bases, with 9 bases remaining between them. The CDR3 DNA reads TGCGCCAGCAGCCCAGGGGTAGCTAATGAAAAACTGTTTTTT. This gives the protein CASSPGVANEKLFF.

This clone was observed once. CDR3 residues: CASSLSGTRSYEQYF. CDR3 coding DNA: TGCGCCAGCAGCTTGTCTGGGACTAGATCTTACGAGCAGTACTTC. This chain joins TRBV5-1 and TRBJ2-7; TRBD2 matches at 8 bases. Per germline, CDR1 SGHRS and CDR2 YFSETQ. J gave up 4 bases and V 1 base, and 7 bases lay outside the gene matches. The CDR3 covers 15 residues.

In DNA, the CDR3 is TGTGCCAGCTCACCAGCGGGGATCCCATACGAGCAGTACTTC. This translates into CASSPAGIPYEQYF. The chain recombines TRBV18 with TRBJ2-7, with a tentative D call TRBD2 (6 bases). Trimming stripped 2 bases from V and 4 bases from J, with 12 bases between. The CDR3 is made up of 14 amino acids. Looked up from germline, CDR1 is KGHSH and CDR2 is LQKENI.

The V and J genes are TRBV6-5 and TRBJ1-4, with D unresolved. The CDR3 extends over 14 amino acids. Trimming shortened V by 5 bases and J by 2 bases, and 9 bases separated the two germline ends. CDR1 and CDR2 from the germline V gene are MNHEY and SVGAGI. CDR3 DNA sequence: TGTGCCAGCAGTCGCGGAGGTACTAATGAAAAACTGTTTTTT. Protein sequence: CASSRGGTNEKLFF.

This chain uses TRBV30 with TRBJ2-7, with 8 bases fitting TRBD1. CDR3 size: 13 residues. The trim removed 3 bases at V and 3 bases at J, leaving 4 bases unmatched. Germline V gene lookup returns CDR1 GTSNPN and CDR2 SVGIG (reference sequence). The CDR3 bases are TGTGCCTGGAGCAGGACAGGGCTCTACGAGCAGTACTTC. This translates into CAWSRTGLYEQYF.